A single sample gave rise to the 22 T cell receptor beta chains below, sequenced in a study of T cell responses to AZD1222 COVID-19 vaccine. Data came from immunoSEQ multiplex PCR; TCRdb stores just in-frame clones and leaves some out. The sample has roughly 93,000 clones, just under 90% seen once; the top ten hold around 2.8%. The sample consisted of peripheral blood, taken on day 0 of MenACWY control vaccination. The receptor source for this set is an adult in good health.

This chain uses TRBV9 with TRBJ2-3; D remains unclear. The CDR3 covers 12 residues. CDR1 is SGDLS, CDR2 YYNGEE, per germline. V shed 0 bases and J shed 2 bases, with 1 base lying between them. The CDR3 region has the DNA TGTGCCAGCAGCGTAGACACAGATACGCAGTATTTT. This encodes CASSVDTDTQYF.

The V and J genes are TRBV7-7 and TRBJ2-3; perhaps TRBD2 as D (6 bases). CDR3 length: 14 residues. The V gene's germline CDR1 is SSHAT and CDR2 FNYEAQ (reference sequence). The V end was cut by 1 base, the J end by 1 base, with 6 bases between. The CDR3 DNA sequence: TGTGCCAGCAGCTTAGGGGAGGGCACAGATACGCAGTATTTT. It translates to CASSLGEGTDTQYF.

This sequence joins TRBV7-2 and TRBJ2-3, with D hard to call. The CDR3 extends over 13 amino acids. Germline V lookup: CDR1 SGHTA, CDR2 FQGNSA. Trimming left V 5 bases short and J 3 bases short, with 9 bases between. The CDR3, as DNA: TGTGCCAGCAGCGCTTACAGAACAGATACGCAGTATTTT. Translation gives CASSAYRTDTQYF.

The chain uses TRBV5-1 and TRBJ2-7; D call uncertain. Trimming pared 1 base from V and 1 base from J, leaving 6 bases between. This CDR3 spans 13 amino acids. CDR1 is SGHRS, CDR2 YFSETQ, per germline. Here the CDR3 DNA reads TGCGCCAGCAGCTTGATACAATCCTACGAGCAGTACTTC. It codes for CASSLIQSYEQYF.

The J gene is TRBJ1-4, the V gene TRBV28; no clear D. V dropped 6 bases and J dropped 4 bases, with 12 bases sitting between them. The CDR3 extends over 14 amino acids. Per the germline V gene, CDR1 is MDHEN and CDR2 is SYDVKM. CDR3 amino acids: CASRGRDFNEKLFF. The CDR3, as DNA: TGTGCCAGCAGAGGCCGGGATTTTAATGAAAAACTGTTTTTT.

This clone was counted a single time. This chain connects TRBV6-5 to TRBJ2-7; TRBD1 matches at 12 bases. The germline gives CDR1 MNHEY, CDR2 SVGAGI. The CDR3 extends over 15 amino acids. V gave up 4 bases and J gave up 2 bases; unmatched junction bases: 3. DNA of the CDR3: TGTGCCAGCAGTTCCGGGACAGGGGGCGCCTACGAGCAGTACTTC. Amino acid sequence: CASSSGTGGAYEQYF.

The gene calls are TRBV5-1 and TRBJ1-5; 9 nucleotides match TRBD1. CDR1 is SGHRS and CDR2 is YFSETQ in the germline V gene. V lost 0 bases and J lost 4; bases outside the gene matches: 5. This CDR3 comprises 16 residues. The CDR3 coding sequence is TGCGCCAGCAGCTTGGATGGACAGGGGAAAAATCAGCCCCAGCATTTT. This codes for CASSLDGQGKNQPQHF.

V usage is TRBV4-3 and J usage is TRBJ1-1; no firm D call. CDR1 is LGHNA and CDR2 is YSLEER in the germline V gene. V lost 0 bases and J 3 bases, leaving 8 bases between the germline ends. The CDR3 is made up of 14 amino acids. CDR3 protein: CASSQEIVHTEAFF. The CDR3 nucleotides are TGCGCCAGCAGCCAAGAGATCGTACACACTGAAGCTTTCTTT.

The CDR3 DNA reads TGTGCCAGCAGCCAAGCCGGACAGGAATTGAACACTGAAGCTTTCTTT. Protein product: CASSQAGQELNTEAFF. The chain joins TRBV3-1 (or the pseudogene TRBV3-2) to TRBJ1-1; 7 bases fit TRBD1. This CDR3 spans 16 amino acids. Germline trimming cut 1 base from V and 0 bases from J; bases unmatched to any gene: 5. Germline V gene lookup returns CDR1 LGHDT and CDR2 YNNKEL (reference sequence).

The rearrangement joins TRBV15 to TRBJ2-1; D unclear. The CDR3 has 15 amino acids. Germline CDR1 reads LNHNV; CDR2 reads YYDKDF (reference sequence). V shed 1 base and J shed 0 bases, with 7 bases lying between them. CDR3 in amino acids: CATSRVTSSYNEQFF. The CDR3 DNA follows: TGTGCCACCAGCAGAGTGACGAGCTCCTACAATGAGCAGTTCTTC. Full variable domain (remainder filled in from reference TRBV15 and TRBJ2-1): DAMVIQNPRYQVTQFGKPVTLSCSQTLNHNVMYWYQQKSSQAPKLLFHYYDKDFNNEADTPDNFQSRRPNTSFCFLDIRSPGLGDTAMYLCATSRVTSSYNEQFFGPGTRLTVL.

The genes are TRBV12-5 and TRBJ2-7; 7 bases fit TRBD1. CDR1 is LGHNT and CDR2 is FRNRAP in the germline V gene. J was trimmed by 1 base and V by 4 bases; bases with no gene match: 10. The CDR3 is 16 residues long. In DNA, the CDR3 is TGTGCTAGTGGTTCCCCCCCGGGACAGCTATCCTACGAGCAGTACTTC. Protein sequence: CASGSPPGQLSYEQYF.

The chain carries TRBV6-6 and TRBJ2-1, with 7 positions matching TRBD1. The germline V gene has CDR1 MNHNY and CDR2 SVGAGI (reference sequence). Unmatched junction bases numbered 2, after V lost 2 bases and J lost 1 base. The CDR3 covers 15 residues. The CDR3 spells CASSYRDSSYNEQFF. CDR3 in DNA: TGTGCCAGCAGTTACAGGGACAGTTCCTACAATGAGCAGTTCTTC.

The V call is TRBV24-1, the J call TRBJ1-2; no reliable D call. V lost 0 bases and J 4 bases, leaving 8 bases between the germline ends. The CDR3 is 14 residues long. Germline V gives CDR1 KGHDR, CDR2 SFDVKD. The CDR3 DNA reads TGTGCCACCAGTGATTTGCCCGCGAGCTATGGCTACACCTTC. This translates into CATSDLPASYGYTF.

The V gene is TRBV5-6, the J gene TRBJ1-1; D not resolved. The CDR3 is 13 amino acids. V was cut by 2 bases and J by 1 base, with 6 bases left in between. Germline lookup yields CDR1 SGHDT and CDR2 YYEEEE. CDR3: CASSLSWNTEAFF. CDR3 nucleotide sequence: TGTGCCAGCAGCTTAAGTTGGAACACTGAAGCTTTCTTT.

The chain couples TRBV5-5 to TRBJ1-6; D is unclear. The ends were cut back, 4 bases at V and 13 bases at J, with 21 bases in the middle. Per germline, CDR1 SGHKS and CDR2 YYEKEE (reference sequence). The CDR3 consists of 15 residues. The CDR3 spells CASSEVGSQTSPLHF. CDR3 DNA: TGTGCCAGCAGCGAAGTGGGTAGTCAAACTTCCCCCCTCCACTTT.

This sequence joins TRBV19 and TRBJ1-1; the D gene is possibly TRBD1 (6 bases). CDR1 and CDR2 (germline): LNHDA, SQIVND (reference sequence). Trimming took 0 bases from V and 4 from J, leaving 12 bases between them. This CDR3 contains 15 residues. The CDR3 loop is CASSIDRARGTEAFF. The CDR3 coding sequence is TGTGCCAGTAGTATAGACAGGGCCAGGGGCACTGAAGCTTTCTTT.

The chain is built from TRBV11-2 and TRBJ2-2; D unresolved. The CDR3 covers 15 residues. Trimming cost V 2 bases and J 0 bases, with 7 bases left between them. Germline V gene data show CDR1 as SGHAT and CDR2 as FQNNGV. CDR3 DNA: TGTGCCAGCAGCTTACGGCCCGCGAACACCGGGGAGCTGTTTTTT. It specifies CASSLRPANTGELFF.

The CDR3 DNA is TGTGCCAGCAGTGACAGTGCAGAGGTCTCGTACGAGCAGTACTTC. Translated: CASSDSAEVSYEQYF. The chain joins TRBV6-4 to TRBJ2-7; unclear D gene. Trimming cost V 2 bases and J 4 bases, with 15 bases left between them. This CDR3 is built from 15 residues. Germline-derived CDR1 and CDR2 are MRHNA and SNTAGT.

The chain combines TRBV4-1 with TRBJ2-3; TRBD1 might be the D (6 bases). The CDR3 has 16 residues. V lost 1 base to trimming and J lost 0 bases, with 11 bases between them. Germline assignment: CDR1 MGHRA and CDR2 YSYEKL. CDR3 sequence: CASSQVAGVSTDTQYF. CDR3 in DNA: TGCGCCAGCAGCCAAGTGGCAGGGGTGAGCACAGATACGCAGTATTTT.

This sequence joins TRBV15 and TRBJ1-1, with 8 positions matching TRBD1. With V trimmed by 0 bases and J by 4 bases, 4 bases remained unmatched. The CDR3 sequence is 15 residues long. Germline loops: CDR1 LNHNV, CDR2 YYDKDF (reference sequence). CDR3 nucleotides: TGTGCCACCAGCAGAGATCAGGGGGCGGCCACTGAAGCTTTCTTT. It is translated as CATSRDQGAATEAFF.

In nucleotides, the CDR3 is TGTGCCTGGAGTGTATCTGGTGGGGGCCGTTCACCCCTCCACTTT. This codes for CAWSVSGGGRSPLHF. This sequence joins TRBV30 and TRBJ1-6; TRBD1 is a possible D gene (6 bases). Trimming removed 0 bases at V and 9 bases at J, with 15 bases between. The CDR3 contains 15 residues. Germline V gene sequence: CDR1 GTSNPN, CDR2 SVGIG (reference sequence). The whole variable domain, filled in from reference TRBV30 and TRBJ1-6, reads SQTIHQWPATLVQPVGSPLSLECTVEGTSNPNLYWYRQAAGRGLQLLFYSVGIGQISSEVPQNLSASRPQDRQFILSSKKLLLSDSGFYLCAWSVSGGGRSPLHFGNGTRLTVT.

V and J are TRBV5-5 and TRBJ1-5; tentatively, D is TRBD1 (5 bases). The germline V and J ends were trimmed by 3 bases and 3 bases, with 16 bases remaining between them. The germline gives CDR1 SGHKS, CDR2 YYEKEE (reference sequence). The CDR3 is 16 residues long. The DNA of the CDR3 is TGTGCCAGCAGCTACCCCAGGGTTGGGTTCAATCAGCCCCAGCATTTT. As protein: CASSYPRVGFNQPQHF.